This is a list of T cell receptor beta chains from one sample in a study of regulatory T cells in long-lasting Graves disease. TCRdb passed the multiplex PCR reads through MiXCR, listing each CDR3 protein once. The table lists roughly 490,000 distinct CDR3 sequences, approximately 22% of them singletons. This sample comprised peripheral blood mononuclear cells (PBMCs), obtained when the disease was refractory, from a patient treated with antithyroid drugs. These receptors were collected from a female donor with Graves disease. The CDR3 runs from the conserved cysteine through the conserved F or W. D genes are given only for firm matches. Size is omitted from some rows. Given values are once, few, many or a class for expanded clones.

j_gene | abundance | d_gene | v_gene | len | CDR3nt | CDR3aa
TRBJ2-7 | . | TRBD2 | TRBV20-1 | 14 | TGCAGTGCTATTACCTATAGCGGGAGTTACGAGCAGTACTTC | CSAITYSGSYEQYF
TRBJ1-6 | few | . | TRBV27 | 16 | TGTGCCAGCAGTTCTCCATTATCCTCCTATAATTCACCCCTCCACTTT | CASSSPLSSYNSPLHF
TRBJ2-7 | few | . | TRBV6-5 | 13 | TGTGCCAGCAGTTACAGTGGGGACTACGAGCAGTACTTC | CASSYSGDYEQYF
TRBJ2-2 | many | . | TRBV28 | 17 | TGTGCCAGCAGTCCCCCTGGCATACTCGGGGGCACCGGGGAGCTGTTTTTT | CASSPPGILGGTGELFF
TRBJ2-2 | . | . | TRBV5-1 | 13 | TGCGCCAGCAGCTCAAGTGTGGCGGGGGAGCTGTTTTTT | CASSSSVAGELFF
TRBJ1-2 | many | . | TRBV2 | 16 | TGTGCCATCGAGACCGGCGAGCAGCAAGCTAACTATGGCTACACCTTC | CAIETGEQQANYGYTF
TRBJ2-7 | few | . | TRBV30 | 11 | TGTGCCTGGGGTAGGGGTAACGAGCAGTACTTC | CAWGRGNEQYF
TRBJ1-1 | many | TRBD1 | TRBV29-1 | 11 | TGCAGCGTGGACAGGGTTGATGAAGCTTTCTTT | CSVDRVDEAFF
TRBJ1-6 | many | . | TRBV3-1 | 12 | TGTGCCAGCAGCCCGAGTAATTCACCCCTCCACTTT | CASSPSNSPLHF
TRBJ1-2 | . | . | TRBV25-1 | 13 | TGTGCCAGCAGTGAGGGGACTCCCTATGGCTACACCTTC | CASSEGTPYGYTF
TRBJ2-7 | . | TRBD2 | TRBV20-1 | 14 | TGCAGTGCTAGGGAATGGCACGGGAGGCACGAGCAGTACTTC | CSAREWHGRHEQYF
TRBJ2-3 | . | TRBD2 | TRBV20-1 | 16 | TGCAGTGCAGACCGAACTCTAGCGGGGGTCACAGATACGCAGTATTTT | CSADRTLAGVTDTQYF
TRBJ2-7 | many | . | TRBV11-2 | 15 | TGTGCCAGCAGCTTACGGGACACTAACTCCTACGAGCAGTACTTC | CASSLRDTNSYEQYF
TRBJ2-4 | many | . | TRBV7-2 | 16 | TGTGCCAGCAGCTTAGGAGGGATGAAAGTCAAAAACATTCAGTACTTC | CASSLGGMKVKNIQYF
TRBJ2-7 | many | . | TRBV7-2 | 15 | TGTGCCAGCAGCTTAGTGGGGACGGGCACCTACGAGCAGTACTTC | CASSLVGTGTYEQYF
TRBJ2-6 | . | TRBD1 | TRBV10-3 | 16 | TGTGCCATCAGTGGGACAGGGCACTCTGGGGCCAACGTCCTGACTTTC | CAISGTGHSGANVLTF
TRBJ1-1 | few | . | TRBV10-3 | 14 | TGTGCCATCACCATAGACATTGGTGTCGCTGAAGCTTTCTTT | CAITIDIGVAEAFF
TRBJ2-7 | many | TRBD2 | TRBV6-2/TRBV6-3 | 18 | TGTGCCAGCAGTTACTCCGGGACTAGCGGGGGCCAATCCTACGAGCAGTACTTC | CASSYSGTSGGQSYEQYF
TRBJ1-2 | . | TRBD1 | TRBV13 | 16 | TGTGCCAGCAGCCCTTCACAGGGGCGCATTTACTATGGCTACACCTTC | CASSPSQGRIYYGYTF
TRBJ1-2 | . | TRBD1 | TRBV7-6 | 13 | TGTGCCAGCAGCTCGACAGGGCTTTGGGGCTACACCTTC | CASSSTGLWGYTF
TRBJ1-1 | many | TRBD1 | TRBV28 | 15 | TGTGCCAGCAGAACGCCGGGACAGGGGGCACCTGAAGCTTTCTTT | CASRTPGQGAPEAFF
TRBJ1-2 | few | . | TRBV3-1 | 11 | TGTGCCAGCAGCCAAGACAGGGTTGTCACCTTC | CASSQDRVVTF
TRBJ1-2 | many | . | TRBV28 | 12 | TGTGCCAGTGAAAATAACGGCTATGGCTACACCTTC | CASENNGYGYTF
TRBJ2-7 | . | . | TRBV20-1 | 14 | TGCAGTGCTAGACCCATGGACCAGCCCTACGAGCAGTACTTC | CSARPMDQPYEQYF
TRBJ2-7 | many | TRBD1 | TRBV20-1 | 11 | TGCAGTGCCGACAGGGCCTACGAGCAGTACTTC | CSADRAYEQYF
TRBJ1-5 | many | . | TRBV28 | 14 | TGTGCCAGCAGCCCCGGGCAGTCAGGTCAGCCCCAGCATTTT | CASSPGQSGQPQHF
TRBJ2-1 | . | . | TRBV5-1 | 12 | TGCGCCAGCAGCTTGGGGGGCGTCGGGCAGTTCTTC | CASSLGGVGQFF
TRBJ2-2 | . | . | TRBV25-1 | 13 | TGTGCCAGCAGGGACTGGAAGTCCGGGGAGCTGTTTTTT | CASRDWKSGELFF
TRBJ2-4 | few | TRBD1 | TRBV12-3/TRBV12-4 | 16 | TGTGCCAGCAGCACCACAAGGACAGGGGAAGAAAACATTCAGTACTTC | CASSTTRTGEENIQYF
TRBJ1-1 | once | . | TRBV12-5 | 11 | TGTGCTAGTGGCTTTGACCGTCCTTGGGGGTTT | CASGFDRPWGF
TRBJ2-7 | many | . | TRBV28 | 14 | TGTGCCAGCAGTTTATTCGACAGCTCCTACGAGCAGTACTTC | CASSLFDSSYEQYF
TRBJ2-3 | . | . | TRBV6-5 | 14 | TGTGCCAGCAGTTACGGCCCTGGCACAGATACGCAGTATTTT | CASSYGPGTDTQYF
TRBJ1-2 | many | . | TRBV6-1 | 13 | TGTGCCAGCAGTGAAGTGCCCAGAGGTGGCTACACCTTC | CASSEVPRGGYTF
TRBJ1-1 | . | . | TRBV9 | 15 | TGTGCCAGCAGCGTAGGGGCCGGGTCGAACACTGAAGCTTTCTTT | CASSVGAGSNTEAFF
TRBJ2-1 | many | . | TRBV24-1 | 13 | TGTGCCATAAGCTCCAGCTCCTACAATGAGCAGTTCTTC | CAISSSSYNEQFF
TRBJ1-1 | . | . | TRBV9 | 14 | TGTGCCAGCAGCGTAGGACAGAGCAACACTGAAGCTTTCTTT | CASSVGQSNTEAFF